The next 5 T cell receptor beta chains were all read from a single sample in a study of metastatic and nonmetastatic thyroid tumors. With MiXCR, TCRdb reprocessed the PCR reads. This sample has about 20,000 clones, with approximately 34% found just once. Patients were all untreated before their thyroid surgery. Sequenced material: tumor tissue. The receptors derive from a female donor with papillary thyroid cancer or a benign thyroid nodule (not recorded which). Some clones in this sample may be carry-over from other donors' samples.

About this clone itself: Mismatch with germline at one junction end may stem from a read error. The chain uses TRBV6-2 or TRBV6-3 and TRBJ2-1; D uncertain. Germline V gene data show CDR1 as MNHEY and CDR2 as SVGEGT. The CDR3 runs to 12 residues. The CDR3 nucleotides read TGTGCCAGCAGACCCCGAACCCATGATCAGTTCTTC. It codes for CASRPRTHDQFF.

The V call is TRBV28, the J call TRBJ1-3, with D uncertain. Germline V gene data show CDR1 as MDHEN and CDR2 as SYDVKM. V was pared by 2 bases and J by 0 bases, with 8 bases between. This CDR3 has 15 amino acids. Here the CDR3 reads CASSLTALSGNTIYF. The CDR3 region has the DNA TGTGCCAGCAGTTTAACCGCACTCTCTGGAAACACCATATATTTT.

J is TRBJ2-2 and V is TRBV5-1; 7 bases align to TRBD1. The V gene's germline CDR1 is SGHRS and CDR2 YFSETQ. After removal of 2 bases from V and 6 bases from J, the junction contained 4 bases not matched to a gene. The CDR3 runs 14 residues. The CDR3 DNA follows: TGCGCCAGCAGCTTTCAGGGGGAATCCGGGGAGCTGTTTTTT. This sequence encodes CASSFQGESGELFF.

The rearrangement links TRBV5-1 to TRBJ2-2; TRBD2 aligns across 8 bases. V lost 3 bases and J lost 3; bases outside the gene matches: 7. CDR3 length: 16 amino acids. Looked up from germline, CDR1 is SGHRS and CDR2 is YFSETQ. The DNA for the CDR3 is TGCGCCAGCAGCTCCCTCGGGGGGGGCGACACCGGGGAGCTGTTTTTT. This encodes CASSSLGGGDTGELFF.

In the case of this clone: Mismatch with germline at one junction end may stem from a read error. The chain couples TRBV7-3 to TRBJ2-1; possibly TRBD2 for D (6 bases). The CDR3 spans 16 residues. Per the germline V gene, CDR1 is SGHTA and CDR2 is FQGTGA. The chain's CDR3 is CVSSLTGRPSYNEQFF. The CDR3 nucleotides read TGTGTCAGCAGCTTAACGGGGAGGCCTTCCTACAATGAGCAGTTCTTC.